Following are 21 T cell receptor beta chains from one sample sequenced in a study of T cells in Graves' hyperthyroidism and ophthalmopathy. The CDR3 regions of TCR beta were amplified from RNA transcripts. Researchers ran a first-round RT-PCR on the TCR CDR3 using the HTBI primer set. TCRdb re-derived calls from the multiplex PCR reads in MiXCR, one entry per CDR3 protein. The table includes 750,000 to 950,000 distinct CDR3 sequences, roughly 40% detected once. The material sequenced was blood. All receptors derive from a man younger than 35 with Graves' hyperthyroidism.

The CDR3 nucleotides read TGTGCCAGCAGAGATACGGGGGGCGTCGAATCTGGGGCCAACGTCCTGACTTTC. Translation gives CASRDTGGVESGANVLTF. This chain joins TRBV25-1 and TRBJ2-6, with D possibly being TRBD2 (7 bases). Germline CDR1 and CDR2: MGHDK and SYGVNS. V was trimmed by 6 bases and J by 1 base, leaving 19 bases between them. This CDR3 is built from 18 residues.

In the case of this clonotype: This may come from a read error, since a much larger clone is one base off. This chain uses TRBV20-1 with TRBJ2-5; 7 positions match TRBD2. The CDR3 contains 13 residues. Per germline, CDR1 DFQATT and CDR2 SNEGSKA (reference sequence). CDR3 region: CSATSSGQGTQYF. CDR3 DNA: TGCAGTGCTACCTCTAGCGGCCAAGGGACCCAGTACTTC.

The chain links TRBV10-1 to TRBJ1-2; TRBD1 matches 8 bases. Germline trimming cut 8 bases from V and 7 bases from J; bases unmatched to any gene: 3. This CDR3 is 11 amino acids long. Germline V gives CDR1 WNHNN, CDR2 SYGVQD (reference sequence). The CDR3 region has the DNA TGCGCCAGCGACAGGGGACGTGGCTACACCTTC. This translates into CASDRGRGYTF.

A remark on this clonotype: A junction boundary mismatches the germline segment, possibly from a read error. CDR3 in DNA: TGCGCCAGCAGCCAAATCGTAAACGGGGATTCACCCCTCCACTTT. As protein: CASSQIVNGDSPLHF. The J gene is TRBJ1-6, the V gene TRBV7-3; D is ambiguous. From germline, CDR1 is SGHTA and CDR2 FQGTGA. The length of the CDR3 is 15 residues.

The gene calls are TRBV2 and TRBJ2-3; D possibly corresponds to TRBD2 (6 bases). CDR1 is SNHLY, CDR2 FYNNEI, per germline. CDR3 length equals 13 residues. V lost 8 bases, J lost 6 bases, and 15 bases lay in between. CDR3 protein: CASGSGPRDTQYF. The CDR3 bases are TGTGCCAGCGGCAGCGGGCCCCGGGATACGCAGTATTTT.

This clonotype has a count of ten or more. This chain uses TRBV15 with TRBJ1-2, with 8 bases aligning to TRBD1. The CDR3 consists of 14 residues. Germline values: CDR1 LNHNV, CDR2 YYDKDF (reference sequence). V shed 3 bases and J 3 bases; nucleotides not matched to a gene: 3. This CDR3 reads CATSSGDRYYGYTF. The DNA for the CDR3 is TGTGCCACCAGCAGTGGGGACAGGTACTATGGCTACACCTTC.

Here the CDR3 reads CASSPRTGTTNEKLFF. As DNA, the CDR3 is TGTGCCAGCAGCCCAAGGACAGGGACGACTAATGAAAAACTGTTTTTT. The rearrangement uses TRBV7-9 and TRBJ1-4, with 8 bases fitting TRBD1. This CDR3 has 16 residues. Germline V CDR1 and CDR2: SEHNR, FQNEAQ (reference sequence). V was clipped by 5 bases and J by 2 bases; unmatched bases: 7. The variable domain in full, completed from reference TRBV7-9 and TRBJ1-4, reads DTGVSQNPRHKITKRGQNVTFRCDPISEHNRLYWYRQTLGQGPEFLTYFQNEAQLEKSRLLSDRFSAERPKGSFSTLEIQRTEQGDSAMYLCASSPRTGTTNEKLFFGSGTQLSVL.

There are many counts of this clonotype. The gene calls are TRBV29-1 and TRBJ1-2; D remains ambiguous. Trimming removed 1 base from V and 4 bases from J, with 10 bases in between. The CDR3 totals 13 residues. Per the germline V gene, CDR1 is SQVTM and CDR2 is ANQGSEA. CDR3 protein: CSVEGFEVYGYTF. CDR3 coding DNA: TGCAGCGTTGAAGGCTTTGAAGTCTATGGCTACACCTTC.

This clonotype showed up just a few times. The chain employs TRBV7-8 and TRBJ2-7, with D maybe TRBD2 (5 bases). Trimming shortened V by 5 bases and J by 0 bases, and 14 bases separated the two germline ends. This CDR3 is built from 15 residues. The germline V gene has CDR1 SGHVS and CDR2 FQNEAQ. CDR3 coding DNA: TGTGCCAGCAGCCAAGCTCGTGGGAGCTCCTACGAGCAGTACTTC. Its protein product is CASSQARGSSYEQYF.

The chain carries TRBV10-3 and TRBJ1-1; D is undetermined. CDR3 length: 15 residues. V was trimmed by 6 bases and J by 1 base, leaving 15 bases between them. The V gene's germline CDR1 is ENHRY and CDR2 SYGVKD. CDR3 DNA sequence: TGTGCCATCAGCGCTGGACGGCAAACGAACACTGAAGCTTTCTTT. The encoded protein is CAISAGRQTNTEAFF.

This clonotype has more than one count but fewer than ten. This rearrangement joins TRBV5-1 to TRBJ2-7, with 10 bases that match TRBD1. Germline CDR1 SGHRS, CDR2 YFSETQ. V gave up 4 bases and J gave up 5 bases; unmatched junction bases: 6. The CDR3 is 14 amino acids. CDR3 in amino acids: CASSLGQGEHEQYF. The CDR3 nucleotides are TGCGCCAGCAGCCTTGGACAGGGGGAACACGAGCAGTACTTC.

This clonotype was found a few times. The chain uses TRBV6-5 and TRBJ1-4, with D possibly TRBD1 on 5 matching bases. The CDR3 covers 11 residues. Germline V gene lookup returns CDR1 MNHEY and CDR2 SVGAGI. V was clipped by 4 bases and J by 12 bases, with 9 bases between them. The DNA of the CDR3 is TGTGCCAGCAGTTCGCCGGGACAACTGTTTTTT. Translation gives CASSSPGQLFF.

This clonotype was seen ten or more times. This chain links TRBV7-9 with TRBJ1-2; 8 bases are shared with TRBD1. Unmatched junction bases numbered 7, after V lost 8 bases and J lost 8 bases. CDR1 is SEHNR and CDR2 is FQNEAQ in the germline V gene (reference sequence). The CDR3 runs to 12 residues. The CDR3 loop is CASAQGARGYTF. The CDR3 DNA reads TGTGCCAGCGCGCAGGGGGCCCGAGGCTACACCTTC.

Worth noting for this clonotype: This clone may be a read error of a much larger clone one base away. This chain connects TRBV12-3 or TRBV12-4 to TRBJ2-5; D remains unclear. The CDR3 is 13 amino acids. CDR3: CASSLEDGETRYF. DNA for the CDR3: TGTGCCAGCAGTTTAGAAGATGGAGAGACCCGGTACTTC.

A few counts support this clonotype. The chain uses TRBV20-1 and TRBJ2-5; 9 bases fit TRBD1. CDR3 length: 14 residues. Germline V gives CDR1 DFQATT, CDR2 SNEGSKA (reference sequence). V lost 3 bases to trimming and J lost 5 bases; unmatched junction nucleotides: 7. For the CDR3, the DNA is TGCAGTGCTAGCCCGGGACAGGGAAAGGAGACCCAGTACTTC. It codes for CSASPGQGKETQYF.

The chain employs TRBV2 and TRBJ1-1; possibly TRBD1 for D (6 bases). The CDR3 totals 16 residues. Per the germline V gene, CDR1 is SNHLY and CDR2 is FYNNEI. The V and J ends lost 5 bases and 4 bases respectively, with 20 bases between them. The CDR3 sequence is CASSYSEVLGGTEAFF. CDR3 in DNA: TGTGCCAGCAGTTACTCGGAGGTGCTAGGGGGCACTGAAGCTTTCTTT.

The table lists this clonotype with a few counts. The V gene is TRBV7-2, the J gene TRBJ2-2; 8 nucleotides agree with TRBD2. V lost 5 bases and J lost 5; bases outside the gene matches: 7. The CDR3 is made up of 15 amino acids. Germline V gene sequence: CDR1 SGHTA, CDR2 FQGNSA. The CDR3 DNA follows: TGTGCCAGCAGCCTTGATAGCGGGAAGACCGGGGAGCTGTTTTTT. Encoded protein: CASSLDSGKTGELFF. Based on the CDR3 plus reference TRBV7-2 and TRBJ2-2, the full variable domain is GAGVSQSPSNKVTEKGKDVELRCDPISGHTALYWYRQSLGQGLEFLIYFQGNSAPDKSGLPSDRFSAERTGGSVSTLTIQRTQQEDSAVYLCASSLDSGKTGELFFGEGSRLTVL.

This chain uses TRBV7-8 with TRBJ2-7, with a tentative D call TRBD2 (5 bases). The germline CDR1 and CDR2 sequences are SGHVS and FQNEAQ. This CDR3 has 14 amino acids. Trimming removed 5 bases at V and 3 bases at J, with 14 bases between. DNA for the CDR3: TGTGCCAGCAGCCCCCCTCCCCGGGGCTACGAGCAGTACTTC. Its protein product is CASSPPPRGYEQYF.

This clonotype was counted ten times or more. The gene calls are TRBV6-2 or TRBV6-3 and TRBJ2-7; D perhaps matches TRBD2 (6 bases). This CDR3 region has 15 residues. V was shortened by 3 bases and J by 0 bases, with 12 bases between the two germline ends. The V gene's germline CDR1 is MNHEY and CDR2 SVGEGT. CDR3 loop: CASSYYGGNSYEQYF. The DNA of the CDR3 is TGTGCCAGCAGTTATTACGGCGGGAACTCCTACGAGCAGTACTTC.

This clonotype was seen ten or more times. This chain uses TRBV12-3 or TRBV12-4 with TRBJ1-3; no definite D call. The CDR3 runs 13 residues. The V and J ends lost 8 bases and 0 bases respectively, with 8 bases between them. The CDR3 DNA reads as TGTGCCAGCCGACGGGGCTCTGGAAACACCATATATTTT. It specifies CASRRGSGNTIYF.

A few counts support this clonotype. The CDR3 DNA reads TGTGCCAGCAGCGTAGGTTCAGGAGGGGGCTACACCTTC. It encodes CASSVGSGGGYTF. This chain joins TRBV9 and TRBJ1-2, with D hard to call. The V end was cut by 0 bases, the J end by 8 bases, with 11 bases between. Germline lookup yields CDR1 SGDLS and CDR2 YYNGEE. This CDR3 region has 13 residues.